Presented here are 19 T cell receptor beta chains from one specimen sequenced in a study of patients and donors after allogeneic stem cell transplantation. One entry per CDR3 protein results from TCRdb running MiXCR on the RT-PCR reads. The sample records about 960,000 distinct CDR3 sequences, 18% being singletons. Sequenced material: blood, either unsorted or a sorted T cell fraction (not recorded which). The receptors were sampled from a human donor who was either an allogeneic HSCT recipient or a stem cell or donor lymphocyte infusion donor (not recorded which). It is not recorded whose cells these are; they may come from a transplant donor.

This clonotype showed up just once. The chain is built from TRBV6-2 or TRBV6-3 and TRBJ2-6; D is possibly TRBD1 or TRBD2 (5 bases each). The CDR3 covers 17 residues. Trimming pared 4 bases from V and 0 bases from J, leaving 13 bases between. Germline-derived CDR1 and CDR2 are MNHEY and SVGEGT. The CDR3, as DNA: TGTGCCAGCAGTTTAGGGACCCTAACCTCTGGGGCCAACGTCCTGACTTTC. Protein sequence: CASSLGTLTSGANVLTF.

This sequence joins TRBV12-3 or TRBV12-4 and TRBJ1-1; the match to TRBD1 covers 10 bases. The CDR3 runs 16 residues. Unmatched junction bases numbered 11, after V lost 5 bases and J lost 5 bases. This CDR3 is CASSRQGAPPWTEAFF. As DNA, the CDR3 is TGTGCCAGCAGTAGACAGGGGGCGCCTCCGTGGACTGAAGCTTTCTTT.

This clonotype was found a few times. The chain has TRBV15 and TRBJ2-1, with TRBD2 matching over 8 bases. The V and J ends lost 1 base and 7 bases, in that order; junction bases with no gene match: 15. Germline CDR1 and CDR2: LNHNV and YYDKDF (reference sequence). The CDR3 spans 18 residues. CDR3 in DNA: TGTGCCACCAGCAGAGCTAGGGACTATAGCGGGATTACTAATGAGCAGTTCTTC. Residues: CATSRARDYSGITNEQFF. The entire variable domain, with the rest obtained from reference TRBV15 and TRBJ2-1, is as follows: DAMVIQNPRYQVTQFGKPVTLSCSQTLNHNVMYWYQQKSSQAPKLLFHYYDKDFNNEADTPDNFQSRRPNTSFCFLDIRSPGLGDTAMYLCATSRARDYSGITNEQFFGPGTRLTVL.

This clonotype was observed a few times. The CDR3 DNA reads TGTGCCAGCAGGTTCGGGAGTGGTGAGCAGTTCTTC. Translation: CASRFGSGEQFF. The chain recombines TRBV12-3 or TRBV12-4 with TRBJ2-1; perhaps TRBD2 as D (6 bases). The length of the CDR3 is 12 residues. The germline V and J ends were trimmed by 6 bases and 9 bases, with 12 bases remaining between them.

The chain has TRBV7-6 and TRBJ1-2, with D perhaps TRBD1 (6 bases). Trimming cost V 4 bases and J 8 bases, with 17 bases left between them. Germline-derived CDR1 and CDR2 are SGHVS and FNYEAQ. The CDR3 covers 14 residues. CDR3 nucleotides: TGTGCCAGCAGCTCGCGACAGGATAATGGCGGCTACACCTTC. This gives the protein CASSSRQDNGGYTF.

The V gene is TRBV5-1, the J gene TRBJ2-3; D could derive from TRBD1 or TRBD2 (5 bases each). Trimming took off 3 bases at V and 2 bases at J, with 13 bases between the two ends. Germline lookup yields CDR1 SGHRS and CDR2 YFSETQ. CDR3 length: 15 residues. The CDR3 DNA reads as TGCGCCAGCAGCTCCATGGGACGACTCACAGATACGCAGTATTTT. This translates into CASSSMGRLTDTQYF.

This clonotype has a handful of counts. The chain joins TRBV12-3 or TRBV12-4 to TRBJ1-3; D ambiguous. There are 16 residues in the CDR3. Trimming removed 0 bases from V and 0 bases from J, with 9 bases in between. CDR3 nucleotides: TGTGCCAGCAGTTTAGCGCCTGCGGCCTCTGGAAACACCATATATTTT. Its translation: CASSLAPAASGNTIYF.

This clonotype has just a few counts. The chain uses TRBV20-1 and TRBJ1-5, with no clear D. Germline CDR1 DFQATT, CDR2 SNEGSKA (reference sequence). Trimming left V 1 base short and J 5 bases short, with 9 bases between. CDR3 length: 13 residues. The chain's CDR3 is CSARGGPDQPQHF. In nucleotides, the CDR3 is TGCAGTGCTAGAGGAGGGCCCGATCAGCCCCAGCATTTT.

The rearrangement uses TRBV5-1 and TRBJ2-7, with 9 nucleotides matching TRBD1. This CDR3 has 14 residues. Germline loops: CDR1 SGHRS, CDR2 YFSETQ. V lost 5 bases to trimming and J lost 2 bases; unmatched junction nucleotides: 5. CDR3 nucleotide sequence: TGCGCCAGCAGTCGACAGGGGGTTACCTACGAGCAGTACTTC. Its protein product is CASSRQGVTYEQYF.

This clonotype came up once. CDR3 nucleotide sequence: TGTGCCAGCACAGAACCGGGACTGATAAATCAGCCCCAGCATTTT. Its protein product is CASTEPGLINQPQHF. The genes are TRBV28 and TRBJ1-5, with D possibly TRBD1 on 5 matching bases. Deletions cut 7 bases from V and 4 bases from J, with 17 bases between. Per the germline V gene, CDR1 is MDHEN and CDR2 is SYDVKM. This CDR3 has 15 amino acids.

The J gene is TRBJ2-3, the V gene TRBV12-3 or TRBV12-4; 10 nucleotides match TRBD2. The CDR3 has 15 residues. V was pared by 4 bases and J by 4 bases, with 5 bases of the junction left unmatched. The CDR3 region is CASSYSGRVADTQYF. The CDR3 DNA follows: TGTGCCAGCAGTTACAGCGGGAGGGTGGCAGATACGCAGTATTTT.

This clonotype turned up a few times. The chain couples TRBV9 to TRBJ1-5, with 7 bases aligning to TRBD1. Germline trimming cut 0 bases from V and 5 bases from J; bases unmatched to any gene: 5. CDR3 length: 15 amino acids. From germline, CDR1 is SGDLS and CDR2 YYNGEE. The CDR3 reads CASSVEGARDQPQHF. CDR3 nucleotides: TGTGCCAGCAGCGTAGAGGGGGCACGGGATCAGCCCCAGCATTTT.

In its sample, this clonotype was seen a few times. V gene TRBV4-1 combines with J gene TRBJ2-1; 9 nucleotides match TRBD1. CDR3 length: 15 residues. CDR1 MGHRA and CDR2 YSYEKL come from the germline V gene. The V and J ends lost 4 bases and 9 bases, in that order; junction bases with no gene match: 10. CDR3 DNA: TGCGCCAGCAGCCTAGCCGGGACAGGGCAGGCTGAGCAGTTCTTC. Encoded protein: CASSLAGTGQAEQFF.

This clonotype was observed a handful of times. The chain combines TRBV5-1 with TRBJ1-3, with D perhaps TRBD1 (5 bases). Germline lookup yields CDR1 SGHRS and CDR2 YFSETQ. V was pared by 0 bases and J by 4 bases, with 17 bases between. This CDR3 contains 17 residues. The CDR3, as DNA: TGCGCCAGCAGCTTGGGACAAGTGGGGGTGAGAGGAAACACCATATATTTT. It encodes CASSLGQVGVRGNTIYF.

The chain links TRBV12-3 or TRBV12-4 to TRBJ1-2; unclear D gene. Deletions cut 3 bases from V and 7 bases from J, with 12 bases between. CDR3 length: 13 residues. The CDR3 loop is CASSFVTSSGYTF. The CDR3 DNA sequence: TGTGCCAGCAGTTTTGTGACATCGTCTGGCTACACCTTC.

The CDR3 DNA is TGTGCCAGCAGCTCTGGACTAGCGGATTTCACAGATACGCAGTATTTT. Its protein product is CASSSGLADFTDTQYF. The V gene is TRBV3-1, the J gene TRBJ2-3, with 10 bases fitting TRBD2. The CDR3 sequence is 16 residues long. Germline CDR1 is LGHDT and CDR2 is YNNKEL (reference sequence). V gave up 5 bases and J gave up 2 bases; unmatched junction bases: 7.

This sequence joins TRBV3-1 and TRBJ1-1; possible D gene TRBD1, 5 bases. Germline assignment: CDR1 LGHDT and CDR2 YNNKEL (reference sequence). V lost 1 base to trimming and J lost 0 bases, with 9 bases between them. The CDR3 is 15 residues long. CDR3 DNA: TGTGCCAGCAGCCAAGGGGGCGGAATGAACACTGAAGCTTTCTTT. It yields the protein CASSQGGGMNTEAFF.

There are a few counts of this clonotype. The gene calls are TRBV12-3 or TRBV12-4 and TRBJ2-2, with D possibly being TRBD2 (6 bases). The CDR3 contains 16 residues. V gave up 3 bases and J gave up 4 bases, with 15 bases separating them. CDR3 nucleotide sequence: TGTGCCAGCAGTTTTTTAATTAGCGGTGGCACCGGGGAGCTGTTTTTT. The encoded protein is CASSFLISGGTGELFF.

The V and J genes are TRBV3-1 and TRBJ2-2; D unresolved. This CDR3 is built from 17 residues. From germline, CDR1 is LGHDT and CDR2 YNNKEL (reference sequence). Trimming removed 0 bases at V and 7 bases at J, with 18 bases between. The CDR3 DNA is TGTGCCAGCAGCCAAGACATCCGCGGAGTAACCCTCGGGGAGCTGTTTTTT. It codes for CASSQDIRGVTLGELFF. Full variable domain (outside the CDR3, taken from reference TRBV3-1 and TRBJ2-2): DTAVSQTPKYLVTQMGNDKSIKCEQNLGHDTMYWYKQDSKKFLKIMFSYNNKELIINETVPNRFSPKSPDKAHLNLHINSLELGDSAVYFCASSQDIRGVTLGELFFGEGSRLTVL.